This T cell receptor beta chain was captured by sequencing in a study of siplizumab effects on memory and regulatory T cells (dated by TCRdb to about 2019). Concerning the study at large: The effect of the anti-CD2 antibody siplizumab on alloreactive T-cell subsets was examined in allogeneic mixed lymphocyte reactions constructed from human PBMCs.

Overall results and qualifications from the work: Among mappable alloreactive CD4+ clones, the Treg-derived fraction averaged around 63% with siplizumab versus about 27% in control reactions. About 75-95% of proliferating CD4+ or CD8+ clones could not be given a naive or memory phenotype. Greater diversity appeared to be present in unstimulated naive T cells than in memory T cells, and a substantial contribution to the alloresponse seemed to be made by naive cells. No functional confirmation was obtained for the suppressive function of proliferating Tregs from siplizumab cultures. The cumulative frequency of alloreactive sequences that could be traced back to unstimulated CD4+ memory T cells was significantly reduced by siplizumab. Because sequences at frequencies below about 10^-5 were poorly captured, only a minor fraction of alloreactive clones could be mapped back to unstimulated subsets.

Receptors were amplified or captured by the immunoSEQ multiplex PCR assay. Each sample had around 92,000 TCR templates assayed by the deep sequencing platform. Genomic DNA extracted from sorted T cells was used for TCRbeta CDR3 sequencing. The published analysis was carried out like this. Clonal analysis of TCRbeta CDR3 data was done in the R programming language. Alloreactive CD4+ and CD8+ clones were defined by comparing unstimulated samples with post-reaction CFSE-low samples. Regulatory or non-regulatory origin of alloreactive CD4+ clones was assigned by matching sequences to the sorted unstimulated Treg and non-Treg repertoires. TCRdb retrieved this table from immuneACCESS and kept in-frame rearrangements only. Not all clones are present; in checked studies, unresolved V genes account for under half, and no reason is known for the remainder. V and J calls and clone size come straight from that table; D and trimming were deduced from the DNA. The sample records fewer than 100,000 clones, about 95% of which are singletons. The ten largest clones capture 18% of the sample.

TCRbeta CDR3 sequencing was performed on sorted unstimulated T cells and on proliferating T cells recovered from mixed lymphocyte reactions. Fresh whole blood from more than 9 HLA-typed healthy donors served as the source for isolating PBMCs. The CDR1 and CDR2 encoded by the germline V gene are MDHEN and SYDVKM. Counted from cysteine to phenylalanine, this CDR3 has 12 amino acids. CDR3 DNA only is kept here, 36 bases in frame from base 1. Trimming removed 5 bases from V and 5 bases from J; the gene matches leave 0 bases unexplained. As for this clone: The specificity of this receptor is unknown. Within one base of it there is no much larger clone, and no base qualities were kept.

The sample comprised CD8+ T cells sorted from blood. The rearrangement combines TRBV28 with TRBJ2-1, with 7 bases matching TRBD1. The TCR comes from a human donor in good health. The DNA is TGTGCCAGCAGTGGGACAGACAATGAGCAGTTCTTC. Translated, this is CASSGTDNEQFF.